These 24 T cell receptor beta chains were all obtained from the same sample, sequenced in a study of blood T cell repertoires in COVID-19. Repertoires were generated with immunoSEQ multiplex PCR, while TCRdb's copy carries only in-frame clones and drops some. The sample has 60,000 to 85,000 clones, 75% to 90% seen once. Sequencing was done on a sample of peripheral blood. These receptors were taken from a human donor in a cohort sampled during active COVID-19.

V usage is TRBV5-6 and J usage is TRBJ1-5, with D uncertain. The J call may be incorrect, as the DNA end agrees better with TRBJ2-3. CDR3 length: 15 residues. CDR1 is SGHDT, CDR2 YYEEEE, per germline. The CDR3 protein is CASSLGRVSAQPQYF. CDR3 nucleotide sequence: TGTGCCAGCAGCTTGGGTCGGGTGAGCGCTCAGCCCCAGTATTTT.

The chain joins TRBV5-4 to TRBJ2-7, with no clear D. CDR3 size: 11 residues. Germline CDR1 SGHNT, CDR2 YYREEE (reference sequence). With 4 bases removed from V and 6 bases from J, the gap between germline ends came to 8 bases. CDR3 nucleotide sequence: TGTGCCAGCAGCCTCCCCGGCGAGCAGTACTTC. The encoded protein is CASSLPGEQYF.

This clone was seen a few times. The chain links TRBV18 to TRBJ2-7; possible D gene TRBD2, 6 bases. CDR1 is KGHSH and CDR2 is LQKENI in the germline V gene. CDR3 size: 12 residues. With 4 bases removed from V and 10 bases from J, the gap between germline ends came to 14 bases. The DNA for the CDR3 is TGTGCCAGCTCACTGGGAGGAGGGGCCCAGTACTTC. It codes for CASSLGGGAQYF.

The chain employs TRBV15 and TRBJ1-6, with D possibly being TRBD1 (5 bases). This CDR3 has 14 residues. Trimming took off 3 bases at V and 7 bases at J, with 10 bases between the two ends. Germline V lookup: CDR1 LNHNV, CDR2 YYDKDF (reference sequence). The CDR3 nucleotides read TGTGCCACCAGCAGGAGCGGGGGGAATTCACCCCTCCACTTT. Protein: CATSRSGGNSPLHF.

The chain has TRBV5-1 and TRBJ1-1, with 8 bases fitting TRBD1. This CDR3 has 13 residues. J lost 7 bases, V lost 4 bases, and 6 bases had no gene match. CDR1 SGHRS and CDR2 YFSETQ come from the germline V gene. CDR3 coding DNA: TGCGCCAGCAGCCCGACAGGGGTGGATGAAGCTTTCTTT. Its translation: CASSPTGVDEAFF.

V is TRBV19 and J is TRBJ1-6; weak D call: TRBD1 (6 bases). Germline-derived CDR1 and CDR2 are LNHDA and SQIVND (reference sequence). V was shortened by 3 bases and J by 10 bases, with 16 bases between the two germline ends. The CDR3 runs to 15 residues. CDR3 DNA sequence: TGTGCCAGTAGTATTCAGCAGGGGAAGGGATCACCCCTCCACTTT. It translates to CASSIQQGKGSPLHF.

This clone has just one count. This chain connects TRBV28 to TRBJ1-5; a weak D match, TRBD1 (5 bases). V lost 5 bases and J lost 2, with 16 bases in between. This CDR3 spans 16 amino acids. Germline-derived CDR1 and CDR2 are MDHEN and SYDVKM. CDR3 in amino acids: CASSTGLMFRNQPQHF. The CDR3 DNA is TGTGCCAGCAGTACGGGACTGATGTTTCGCAATCAGCCCCAGCATTTT.

The rearrangement uses TRBV7-2 and TRBJ2-5; 10 bases are shared with TRBD2. V was pared by 3 bases and J by 1 base, with 2 bases of the junction left unmatched. There are 15 residues in the CDR3. From germline, CDR1 is SGHTA and CDR2 FQGNSA. This CDR3 is CASSLERGGQETQYF. CDR3 bases: TGTGCCAGCAGCTTGGAGCGGGGGGGCCAAGAGACCCAGTACTTC.

This chain links TRBV27 with TRBJ2-7, with a possible D match to TRBD2 (7 bases). The V gene lost 6 bases and the J gene lost 5 bases, with 14 bases spanning the gap. Germline V lookup: CDR1 MNHEY, CDR2 SMNVEV (reference sequence). CDR3 length equals 13 residues. This chain's CDR3 is CASRRTGGDEQYF. DNA of the CDR3: TGTGCCAGCAGACGGACGGGGGGCGACGAGCAGTACTTC.

This chain links TRBV6-2 or TRBV6-3 with TRBJ1-1; a weak D match, TRBD1 (5 bases). Germline CDR1 MNHEY, CDR2 SVGEGT. Trimming took off 5 bases at V and 4 bases at J, with 17 bases between the two ends. The CDR3 covers 15 residues. CDR3 bases: TGTGCCAGCAGTCCGAGCCCTCCGGGGGGCACTGAAGCTTTCTTT. Translated, it gives CASSPSPPGGTEAFF.

The chain joins TRBV5-1 to TRBJ2-7, with TRBD1 matching 8 bases. The ends lost 0 bases at V and 1 base at J; junction bases unmatched: 0. The CDR3 has 14 amino acids. The V gene's germline CDR1 is SGHRS and CDR2 YFSETQ. CDR3 sequence: CASSLDRGSYEQYF. CDR3 sequence (DNA): TGCGCCAGCAGCTTGGACAGGGGGTCCTACGAGCAGTACTTC.

The gene calls are TRBV4-1 and TRBJ1-6; D uncertain. The CDR3 totals 16 residues. V lost 2 bases and J 5 bases, leaving 13 bases between the germline ends. Looked up from germline, CDR1 is MGHRA and CDR2 is YSYEKL. The DNA for the CDR3 is TGCGCCAGCAGCCAATACCAGAGGCAGAATAATTCACCCCTCCACTTT. It yields the protein CASSQYQRQNNSPLHF.

The rearrangement uses TRBV6-9 and TRBJ2-7, with D perhaps TRBD2 (5 bases). Germline V lookup: CDR1 MNHGY, CDR2 SVAAGI. The CDR3 has 13 residues. Trimming took 6 bases from V and 3 from J, leaving 12 bases between them. The CDR3 is CASRPEVNYEQYF. For the CDR3, the DNA is TGTGCCAGCAGACCGGAGGTTAACTACGAGCAGTACTTC.

This rearrangement joins TRBV19 to TRBJ1-5; 7 bases match TRBD1. The germline gives CDR1 LNHDA, CDR2 SQIVND (reference sequence). The V segment lost 7 bases and the J segment 3 bases; nucleotides outside the gene matches: 6. This CDR3 contains 14 residues. The CDR3 DNA sequence: TGTGCCAGTACCCCAGGGGGGACCAATCAGCCCCAGCATTTT. This sequence encodes CASTPGGTNQPQHF.

The gene calls are TRBV5-1 and TRBJ2-1, with 8 bases identical to TRBD1. The germline V gene has CDR1 SGHRS and CDR2 YFSETQ. Trimming removed 4 bases from V and 4 bases from J; junction bases left unmatched: 10. There are 16 residues in the CDR3. The CDR3 loop reads CASSPPLTGAYNEQFF. CDR3 nucleotide sequence: TGCGCCAGCAGCCCCCCCCTGACAGGGGCTTACAATGAGCAGTTCTTC.

A note on this clone: One end of the junction does not line up with germline, which may come from a read error. The chain uses TRBV10-3 and TRBJ2-7; TRBD1 is a possible D gene (6 bases). The CDR3 consists of 15 residues. Germline assignment: CDR1 ENHRY and CDR2 SYGVKD. The CDR3 here is CAISGQTGASDEQYF. The CDR3 DNA is TGTGCCATCAGTGGCCAGACAGGCGCCTCCGACGAGCAGTACTTC.

This chain uses TRBV5-8 with TRBJ2-7; 7 bases are shared with TRBD1. CDR3 length: 15 residues. J gave up 0 bases and V 4 bases, and 7 bases lay outside the gene matches. CDR1 SGHTS and CDR2 YDEGEE come from the germline V gene. Here the CDR3 DNA reads TGTGCCAGCAGCCCTGGGACAGCGAGCTCCTACGAGCAGTACTTC. Translation gives CASSPGTASSYEQYF.

The chain is built from TRBV7-2 and TRBJ2-7, with unresolved D. CDR1 and CDR2 from the germline V gene are SGHTA and FQGNSA. Trimming stripped 6 bases from V and 3 bases from J, with 12 bases between. CDR3 size: 13 residues. CDR3 protein: CASSRNHYYEQYF. CDR3 nucleotide sequence: TGTGCCAGCAGTCGCAATCACTACTACGAGCAGTACTTC.

This clone is a singleton in its sample. The CDR3 here is CASSAHPPQVSSTDTQYF. CDR3 DNA: TGTGCCAGCAGCGCCCATCCCCCCCAGGTCTCTAGCACAGATACGCAGTATTTT. The rearrangement joins TRBV6-4 to TRBJ2-3; D not certain. Deletions cut 6 bases from V and 0 bases from J, with 22 bases between. This CDR3 has 18 residues. The germline V gene has CDR1 MRHNA and CDR2 SNTAGT.

This clone was picked up a small number of times. This rearrangement joins TRBV6-2 or TRBV6-3 to TRBJ1-2; 7 bases are a match to TRBD1. After removal of 3 bases from V and 4 bases from J, the junction contained 8 bases not matched to a gene. This CDR3 spans 15 amino acids. Germline V gene data show CDR1 as MNHEY and CDR2 as SVGEGT. CDR3 amino acids: CASSYRPDRAYGYTF. The DNA of the CDR3 is TGTGCCAGCAGTTATCGCCCCGACAGGGCCTATGGCTACACCTTC.

This chain connects TRBV3-1 (or the pseudogene TRBV3-2) to TRBJ1-1; D is unclear. Trimming stripped 4 bases from V and 5 bases from J, with 8 bases between. From germline, CDR1 is LGHDT and CDR2 YNNKEL (reference sequence). This CDR3 region has 12 residues. This chain's CDR3 is CASSRLDTEAFF. CDR3 in DNA: TGTGCCAGCAGCCGCCTAGATACTGAAGCTTTCTTT.

V and J are TRBV27 and TRBJ1-2; tentatively, D is TRBD1 (5 bases). Germline loops: CDR1 MNHEY, CDR2 SMNVEV (reference sequence). The CDR3 sequence is 13 residues long. Trimming removed 8 bases at V and 4 bases at J, with 14 bases between. CDR3 amino acids: CASGPGLIYGYTF. CDR3 sequence (DNA): TGTGCCAGCGGCCCGGGACTGATCTATGGCTACACCTTC.

V gene TRBV27 combines with J gene TRBJ2-7; D perhaps matches TRBD2 (6 bases). The ends were cut back, 5 bases at V and 2 bases at J, with 22 bases in the middle. This CDR3 is 17 amino acids long. Germline-derived CDR1 and CDR2 are MNHEY and SMNVEV (reference sequence). The CDR3 bases are TGTGCCAGCAGTGAGTATGAAAGAAGCGGGCGTCCCTACGAGCAGTACTTC. Encoded protein: CASSEYERSGRPYEQYF.

The chain joins TRBV28 to TRBJ1-2; D is possibly TRBD1 (6 bases). The V end lost 3 bases, the J end lost 5 bases, and 19 bases lay between the germline ends. This CDR3 is built from 16 residues. CDR1 is MDHEN and CDR2 is SYDVKM in the germline V gene. The CDR3 reads CASSFQGRRLIYGYTF. DNA for the CDR3: TGTGCCAGCAGTTTTCAGGGGCGAAGACTGATTTATGGCTACACCTTC.